This passage covers 8 T cell receptor beta chains from one sample sequenced in a study of blood T cells in healthy people across ages (dated by TCRdb to about 2015). The library was obtained by 5' RACE. The instrument given in TCRdb is Illumina HiSeq 2500. A second roughly 7 to 12 cycle PCR used a sample-barcoded 5' primer and a J-beta primer mix. TCRdb reran the public reads through fastp at Q25 and MiXCR, keeping productive beta chains. Rows are combined by CDR3 protein, so each entry shows the most common genes and DNA. This sample gives 1.5 million to 2 million distinct CDR3 sequences in total; just under 50% of them show up just once. The biggest ten clones account for more than 2% of the sample. The material sequenced was blood. All receptors come from a woman between 40 and 50 years old in good health.

The genes are TRBV6-1 and TRBJ1-5, with TRBD1 as a possible D gene (6 bases). Germline CDR1 MNHNS, CDR2 SASEGT. The CDR3 length is 14 residues. V lost 10 bases and J lost 0, with 13 bases in between. DNA for the CDR3: TGTGCCACAGCCGGACAGTATAGCAATCAGCCCCAGCATTTT. Its protein product is CATAGQYSNQPQHF.

This clonotype was observed once. The V and J genes are TRBV6-1 and TRBJ2-7; a possible D gene is TRBD1 (5 bases). The CDR3 is 13 amino acids. Trimming removed 7 bases at V and 0 bases at J, with 10 bases between. CDR1 MNHNS and CDR2 SASEGT come from the germline V gene. The CDR3 protein is CASIARASYEQYF. The CDR3 DNA reads as TGTGCCAGCATAGCCAGGGCCTCCTACGAGCAGTACTTC.

This clonotype was counted ten times or more. The chain's CDR3 is CASSARVRDTQYF. CDR3 in DNA: TGTGCCAGCAGCGCCCGGGTGCGAGATACGCAGTATTTT. The rearrangement joins TRBV9 to TRBJ2-3; no clear D gene. The V end lost 3 bases, the J end lost 5 bases, and 10 bases lay between the germline ends. Germline V lookup: CDR1 SGDLS, CDR2 YYNGEE. CDR3 length: 13 residues.

The V and J genes are TRBV6-2 or TRBV6-3 and TRBJ2-7, with D tentatively TRBD1 or TRBD2 (5 bases each). V lost 0 bases and J lost 3, with 15 bases in between. This CDR3 is built from 16 residues. Germline CDR1 and CDR2: MNHEY and SVGEGT. The CDR3 loop is CASSYSSGSGHYEQYF. In DNA form, the CDR3 reads TGTGCCAGCAGTTACTCGAGCGGATCAGGGCACTACGAGCAGTACTTC.

This clonotype has a handful of counts. This chain joins TRBV5-1 and TRBJ2-5; TRBD2 might be the D (5 bases). CDR3 length: 15 residues. V gave up 0 bases and J gave up 5 bases, with 14 bases separating them. The V gene's germline CDR1 is SGHRS and CDR2 YFSETQ. CDR3 sequence: CASSLAWGARETQYF. The DNA of the CDR3 is TGCGCCAGCAGCTTGGCCTGGGGAGCCCGGGAGACCCAGTACTTC.

V gene TRBV29-1 combines with J gene TRBJ1-1; D remains unclear. Trimming removed 4 bases at V and 6 bases at J, with 15 bases between. The germline CDR1 and CDR2 sequences are SQVTM and ANQGSEA. The CDR3 loop spans 13 amino acids. CDR3 bases: TGCAGCGTTGGGTGGGAATTGGCTTCTGAAGCTTTCTTT. Its protein is CSVGWELASEAFF.

CDR3 protein: CASSRSGGKNEQFF. As DNA, the CDR3 is TGTGCCAGCAGCCGTAGCGGGGGAAAAAATGAGCAGTTCTTC. V is TRBV3-1 and J is TRBJ2-1; TRBD2 agrees at 9 bases. CDR3 size: 14 residues. The germline V gene encodes CDR1 LGHDT and CDR2 YNNKEL (reference sequence). V was clipped by 4 bases and J by 7 bases; unmatched bases: 5.

This clonotype was counted only a few times. The chain carries TRBV15 and TRBJ2-5; D remains unclear. V lost 0 bases and J lost 0, with 14 bases in between. The CDR3 runs 17 residues. Germline CDR1 is LNHNV and CDR2 is YYDKDF (reference sequence). The CDR3 bases are TGTGCCACCAGCAGAGATAACTCCAGGAACCACCAAGAGACCCAGTACTTC. This gives the protein CATSRDNSRNHQETQYF.